These 16 T cell receptor beta chains were sequenced from one sample in a study of blood T cell repertoires in COVID-19. This table comes from immunoSEQ multiplex PCR, and its TCRdb copy is limited to in-frame clones, with some not included. The sample holds a few hundred thousand clones, roughly 90% seen once. Specimen: peripheral blood. Receptors were obtained from a woman between 50 and 59 years old with active or convalescent COVID-19.

This clone was detected a few times. This sequence joins TRBV3-1 (or the pseudogene TRBV3-2) and TRBJ2-2; D remains unclear. The germline CDR1 and CDR2 sequences are LGHDT and YNNKEL (reference sequence). The V end lost 1 base, the J end lost 8 bases, and 5 bases lay between the germline ends. The CDR3 totals 12 residues. The CDR3 reads CASSQGVGELFF. CDR3 sequence (DNA): TGTGCCAGCAGCCAAGGCGTAGGGGAGCTGTTTTTT.

This chain joins TRBV29-1 and TRBJ1-1; no clear D gene. Germline V lookup: CDR1 SQVTM, CDR2 ANQGSEA. V shed 2 bases and J shed 5 bases, with 9 bases lying between them. CDR3 length: 12 amino acids. CDR3 nucleotide sequence: TGCAGCGTTGAAATGGGGAGGACTGAAGCTTTCTTT. This translates into CSVEMGRTEAFF.

The CDR3 spells CASSQQETGQAFF. The CDR3 nucleotides are TGTGCCAGCAGCCAACAAGAGACAGGGCAAGCTTTCTTT. The genes are TRBV3-1 (or the pseudogene TRBV3-2) and TRBJ1-1; the match to TRBD1 covers 7 bases. This CDR3 comprises 13 residues. Germline loops: CDR1 LGHDT, CDR2 YNNKEL (reference sequence). J gave up 9 bases and V 2 bases, and 6 bases lay outside the gene matches.

This rearrangement joins TRBV19 to TRBJ1-5; the D is unclear. The CDR3 runs to 12 residues. Trimming stripped 5 bases from V and 9 bases from J, with 11 bases between. Germline V gene data show CDR1 as LNHDA and CDR2 as SQIVND (reference sequence). The CDR3 nucleotides read TGTGCCAGTAGTGCAGACATCCGGCCCCAGCATTTT. It encodes CASSADIRPQHF.

The chain couples TRBV29-1 to TRBJ2-1; D may be TRBD2 (5 bases). Trimming removed 7 bases at V and 7 bases at J, with 17 bases between. CDR3 length: 13 residues. Germline V CDR1 and CDR2: SQVTM, ANQGSEA. CDR3 loop: CSGAARLLNEQFF. CDR3 in DNA: TGCAGCGGGGCGGCTAGACTATTAAATGAGCAGTTCTTC.

J is TRBJ2-1 and V is TRBV5-6; 7 positions agree with TRBD1. The CDR3 loop spans 16 amino acids. V lost 1 base, J lost 0 bases, and 4 bases stayed unmatched. The germline V gene has CDR1 SGHDT and CDR2 YYEEEE. The CDR3 reads CASSLTGDSSYNEQFF. The CDR3 nucleotides are TGTGCCAGCAGCTTGACAGGGGATAGCTCCTACAATGAGCAGTTCTTC.

The chain joins TRBV5-1 to TRBJ2-1; 7 positions agree with TRBD2. The CDR3 runs to 15 residues. After removal of 2 bases from V and 3 bases from J, the junction contained 5 bases not matched to a gene. Per germline, CDR1 SGHRS and CDR2 YFSETQ. Written as DNA, the CDR3 is TGCGCCAGCAGCTTTAGCGGGCAGAGCTACAATGAGCAGTTCTTC. This sequence encodes CASSFSGQSYNEQFF.

The CDR3 bases are TGTGCCATCAGTGAGGACAGGGGGTACACAGATACGCAGTATTTT. Protein sequence: CAISEDRGYTDTQYF. The chain combines TRBV10-3 with TRBJ2-3; 9 bases line up with TRBD1. V lost 2 bases, J lost 2 bases, and 2 bases stayed unmatched. Germline CDR1 ENHRY, CDR2 SYGVKD. This CDR3 comprises 15 residues.

The chain uses TRBV27 and TRBJ2-5; 10 bases are a match to TRBD1. Germline trimming cut 3 bases from V and 5 bases from J; bases unmatched to any gene: 6. Looked up from germline, CDR1 is MNHEY and CDR2 is SMNVEV (reference sequence). This CDR3 contains 15 residues. Written as DNA, the CDR3 is TGTGCCAGCAGTTTGACCGGGACAGGGGTTGAGACCCAGTACTTC. Protein sequence: CASSLTGTGVETQYF.

The V call is TRBV30, the J call TRBJ1-2; tentatively, D is TRBD1 (5 bases). The CDR3 has 12 amino acids. Trimming removed 1 base from V and 7 bases from J, with 10 bases in between. Looked up from germline, CDR1 is GTSNPN and CDR2 is SVGIG (reference sequence). The CDR3 protein is CAWSGSGIGYTF. In DNA form, the CDR3 reads TGTGCCTGGAGTGGTTCAGGGATTGGCTACACCTTC.

V is TRBV5-8 and J is TRBJ2-3; D gene uncertain. CDR1 is SGHTS and CDR2 is YDEGEE in the germline V gene. The length of the CDR3 is 10 residues. In DNA, the CDR3 is TGTGCACAGACCCGGCAAACGCAGTATTTT. It codes for CAQTRQTQYF.

This clone was seen a single time. This chain joins TRBV10-3 and TRBJ1-6; 9 nucleotides line up with TRBD1. Unmatched junction bases numbered 10, after V lost 6 bases and J lost 10 bases. The CDR3 runs to 15 residues. Germline values: CDR1 ENHRY, CDR2 SYGVKD. The DNA for the CDR3 is TGTGCCATCAGCCCCGGACAGGGGTTTGAATCACCCCTCCACTTT. It is translated as CAISPGQGFESPLHF.

The chain uses TRBV18 and TRBJ2-3; a weak D match, TRBD2 (5 bases). CDR3 length: 15 residues. V lost 3 bases and J 0 bases, leaving 10 bases between the germline ends. CDR1 KGHSH and CDR2 LQKENI come from the germline V gene. Here the CDR3 DNA reads TGTGCCAGCTCACCTCGGGGATCTAGCACAGATACGCAGTATTTT. Amino acid sequence: CASSPRGSSTDTQYF.

This clone was counted a few times. The rearrangement joins TRBV2 to TRBJ1-2, with 8 bases that match TRBD1. V shed 8 bases and J 4 bases; nucleotides not matched to a gene: 6. This CDR3 has 13 residues. CDR1 is SNHLY, CDR2 FYNNEI, per germline. The DNA for the CDR3 is TGTGCCAGCGGCCGGGACAGGTCCTATGGCTACACCTTC. Residues: CASGRDRSYGYTF.

The chain links TRBV11-2 to TRBJ2-7; D not resolved. Deletions cut 1 base from V and 0 bases from J, with 10 bases between. The V gene's germline CDR1 is SGHAT and CDR2 FQNNGV. The CDR3 is 15 residues long. CDR3 region: CASSLVVSSSYEQYF. CDR3 DNA: TGTGCCAGCAGCTTAGTGGTCTCGAGCTCCTACGAGCAGTACTTC.

The chain joins TRBV29-1 to TRBJ2-5; perhaps TRBD2 as D (5 bases). Germline CDR1 and CDR2: SQVTM and ANQGSEA. Trimming pared 6 bases from V and 1 base from J, leaving 9 bases between. CDR3 size: 12 residues. The CDR3 sequence is CSVSSGQETQYF. Here the CDR3 DNA reads TGCAGCGTCTCGAGCGGCCAAGAGACCCAGTACTTC.